This T cell receptor (beta chain) was obtained from a study of blood T cell repertoires in COVID-19. Study in general: PBMCs, B-cell-depleted T cells, or T cells were the source of the cDNA or gDNA that made up the material.

TCRdb's table, derived via immunoSEQ multiplex PCR, lists solely in-frame clones and lacks some. The table has around 180,000 clones, roughly 70% seen once. The CDR3 is 16 residues long. Germline V gene lookup returns CDR1 KGHDR and CDR2 SFDVKD. Trimming took 7 bases from V and 3 from J; bases not matched to a gene: 6. Sequencing was done on a sample of peripheral blood. The receptor comes from a woman aged 80 or over with acute or convalescent COVID-19. The V gene is TRBV24-1, the J gene TRBJ2-6, with 9 bases matching TRBD1. CDR3 nucleotide sequence: TGTGCCACCAGCACCGACAGGGGGTATGGGGCCAACGTCCTGACTTTC. Its translation: CATSTDRGYGANVLTF.